This T cell receptor (beta chain) was sequenced during a study of blood T cells in healthy people across ages. Study conclusions and caveats: What prevented conclusive comparison of naive and antigen-experienced cells was that PBMCs were unsorted. Because donor CMV status was unknown, expanded clonotype changes were possibly confounded.

Primed by a sample-barcoded 5' primer and a J-beta primer mix, a second PCR proceeded for about 6 to 12 cycles. Each cDNA molecule was tagged by a template-switch adaptor with 12 random nucleotides. One entry per CDR3 protein results from TCRdb running MiXCR on the 5' RACE reads. The sample lists under 2,000,000 distinct CDR3 sequences, 49% occurring once. About this clonotype: Its antigen is undetermined.

Each individual donor underwent a draw of approximately 9.8 milliliters of peripheral blood. Sequenced input: blood. This clonotype was obtained from a woman in her thirties or forties in good health.

In DNA form, the CDR3 reads TGTGCCAGCAGGGCCTCTAGCGGGAGAGAGACCCAGTACTTC. Translated, it gives CASRASSGRETQYF. The chain has TRBV5-5 and TRBJ2-5; 10 nucleotides agree with TRBD2. The V gene's germline CDR1 is SGHKS and CDR2 YYEKEE (reference sequence). This CDR3 spans 14 amino acids. Germline trimming cut 5 bases from V and 4 bases from J; bases unmatched to any gene: 5.